The rows below give T cell receptor beta chains drawn from one sample of a study of cytomegalovirus exposure and HLA in healthy donors. TCRdb's copy holds only in-frame clones and misses some; the assay was immunoSEQ multiplex PCR. The table records 50,000 or so clones, approximately 80% of them present only once. What was sequenced was PBMCs. Receptors were obtained from a female donor in good health and CMV-seronegative. Both conserved end residues are part of each CDR3.

v_call: TRBV6-5; j_call: TRBJ2-7; cdr3_aa: CASRNPVYEQYF
v_call: TRBV6-6; j_call: NA; cdr3_aa: CASSRGLSGYEQYF
v_call: TRBV19; j_call: TRBJ1-2; cdr3_aa: CASSSRDRSNYGYTF
v_call: TRBV5-1; j_call: TRBJ2-7; cdr3_aa: CASSTLTGTTREQYF
v_call: TRBV5-5; j_call: TRBJ1-2; cdr3_aa: CASSLEPDYGYTF
v_call: TRBV21-1; j_call: TRBJ2-2; cdr3_aa: CASSWKTGAGGTGELFF
v_call: TRBV5-1; j_call: NA; cdr3_aa: CASSLHRVEQYF
v_call: TRBV27; j_call: TRBJ2-7; cdr3_aa: CASSLSHRAEQYF
v_call: TRBV2; j_call: TRBJ2-1; cdr3_aa: CASTDRSGRGNEQFF
v_call: TRBV4-2; j_call: TRBJ2-3; cdr3_aa: CASSQGPAGSTDTQYF
v_call: TRBV19; j_call: TRBJ2-1; cdr3_aa: CASSIVSGVGYNEQFF
v_call: TRBV6-1; j_call: TRBJ2-5; cdr3_aa: CASSEGTSLAGWETQYF
v_call: TRBV30; j_call: TRBJ1-5; cdr3_aa: CAWSVRLGNQPQHF
v_call: TRBV29-1; j_call: TRBJ1-4; cdr3_aa: CSALQGEKLFF
v_call: TRBV21-1; j_call: TRBJ2-5; cdr3_aa: CASSKKEATGREPPETQYF
v_call: TRBV7-2; j_call: TRBJ2-2; cdr3_aa: CASSPRTSGNTGELFF
v_call: TRBV4-3; j_call: TRBJ1-3; cdr3_aa: CASSQDWAPGGGSTIYF
v_call: TRBV9; j_call: TRBJ2-5; cdr3_aa: CASSVGSSGGAETQYF